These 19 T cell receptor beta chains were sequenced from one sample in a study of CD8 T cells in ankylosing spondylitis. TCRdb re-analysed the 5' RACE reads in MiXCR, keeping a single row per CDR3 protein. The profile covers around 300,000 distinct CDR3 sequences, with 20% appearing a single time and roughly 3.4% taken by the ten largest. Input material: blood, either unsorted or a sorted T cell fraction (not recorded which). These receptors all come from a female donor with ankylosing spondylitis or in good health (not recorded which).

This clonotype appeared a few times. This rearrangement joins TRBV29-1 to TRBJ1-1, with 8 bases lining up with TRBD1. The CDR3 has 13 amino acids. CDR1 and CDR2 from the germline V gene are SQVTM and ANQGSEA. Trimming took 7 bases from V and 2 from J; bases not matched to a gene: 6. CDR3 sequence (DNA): TGCAGCGCGAACGACAGGGGAAACACTGAAGCTTTCTTT. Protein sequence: CSANDRGNTEAFF.

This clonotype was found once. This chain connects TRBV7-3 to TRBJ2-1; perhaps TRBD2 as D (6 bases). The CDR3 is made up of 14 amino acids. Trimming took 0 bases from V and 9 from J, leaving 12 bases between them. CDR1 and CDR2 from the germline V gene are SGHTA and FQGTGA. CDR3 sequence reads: CASSLTLNGGEQFF. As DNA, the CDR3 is TGTGCCAGCAGCTTAACTCTTAACGGGGGTGAGCAGTTCTTC.

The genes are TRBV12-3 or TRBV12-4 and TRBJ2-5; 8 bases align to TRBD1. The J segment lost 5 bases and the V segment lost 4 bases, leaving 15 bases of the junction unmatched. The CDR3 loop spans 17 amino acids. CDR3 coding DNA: TGTGCCAGCAGTTATAGGGGTGCAGGGGGCAGGTGGGAGACCCAGTACTTC. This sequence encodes CASSYRGAGGRWETQYF.

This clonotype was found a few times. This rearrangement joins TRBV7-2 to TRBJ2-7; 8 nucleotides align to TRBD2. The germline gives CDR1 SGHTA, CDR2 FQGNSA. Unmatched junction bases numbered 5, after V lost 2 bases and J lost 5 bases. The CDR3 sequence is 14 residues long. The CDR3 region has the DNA TGTGCCAGCAGCTTAAATCGGCGGGGGGACGAGCAGTACTTC. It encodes CASSLNRRGDEQYF.

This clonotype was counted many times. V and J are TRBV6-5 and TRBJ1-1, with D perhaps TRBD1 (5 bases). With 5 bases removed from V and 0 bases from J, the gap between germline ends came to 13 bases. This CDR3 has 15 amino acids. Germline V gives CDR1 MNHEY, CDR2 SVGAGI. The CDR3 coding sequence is TGTGCCAGCAGTCGTACGGGGGTCATGAACACTGAAGCTTTCTTT. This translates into CASSRTGVMNTEAFF.

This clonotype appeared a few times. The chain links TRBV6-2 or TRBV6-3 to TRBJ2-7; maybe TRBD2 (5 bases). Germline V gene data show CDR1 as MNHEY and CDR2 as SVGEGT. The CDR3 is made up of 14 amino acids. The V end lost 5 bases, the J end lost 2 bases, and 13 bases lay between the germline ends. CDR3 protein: CASSLASWPYEQYF. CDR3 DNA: TGTGCCAGCAGTCTAGCTTCCTGGCCCTACGAGCAGTACTTC.

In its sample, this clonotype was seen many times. The CDR3 coding sequence is TGTGCCAGCAGTTTGGGAGTTAACACCGGGGAGCTGTTTTTT. This sequence encodes CASSLGVNTGELFF. The chain employs TRBV12-3 or TRBV12-4 and TRBJ2-2, with D possibly matching TRBD2 (5 bases). V lost 3 bases and J 2 bases, leaving 7 bases between the germline ends. There are 14 residues in the CDR3.

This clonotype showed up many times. This chain's CDR3 is CSVGRDVYNEQFF. The CDR3 DNA follows: TGCAGCGTTGGGCGGGACGTCTACAATGAGCAGTTCTTC. This sequence joins TRBV29-1 and TRBJ2-1; D might be TRBD2 (6 bases). Trimming shortened V by 4 bases and J by 3 bases, and 10 bases separated the two germline ends. This CDR3 has 13 amino acids. The germline V gene encodes CDR1 SQVTM and CDR2 ANQGSEA.

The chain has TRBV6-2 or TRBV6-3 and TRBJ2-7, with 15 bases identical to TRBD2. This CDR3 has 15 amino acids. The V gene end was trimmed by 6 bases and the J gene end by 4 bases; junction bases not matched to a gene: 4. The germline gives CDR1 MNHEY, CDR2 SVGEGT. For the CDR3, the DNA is TGTGCCAGCAGGACTGGGACTAGCGGGAGGTACGAGCAGTACTTC. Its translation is CASRTGTSGRYEQYF.

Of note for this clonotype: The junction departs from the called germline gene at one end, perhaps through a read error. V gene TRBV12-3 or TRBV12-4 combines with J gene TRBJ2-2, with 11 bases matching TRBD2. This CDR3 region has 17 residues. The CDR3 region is CDSSLEGSGRDTGELFF. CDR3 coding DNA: TGTGACAGCAGTTTAGAGGGTAGCGGGAGGGACACCGGGGAGCTGTTTTTT.

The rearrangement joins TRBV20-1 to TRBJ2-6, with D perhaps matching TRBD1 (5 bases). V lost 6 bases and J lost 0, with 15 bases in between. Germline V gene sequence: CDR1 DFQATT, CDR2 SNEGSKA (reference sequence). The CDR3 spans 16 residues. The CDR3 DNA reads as TGCAGTGCCGTCCCTCAGGGAAACTCTGGGGCCAACGTCCTGACTTTC. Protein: CSAVPQGNSGANVLTF.

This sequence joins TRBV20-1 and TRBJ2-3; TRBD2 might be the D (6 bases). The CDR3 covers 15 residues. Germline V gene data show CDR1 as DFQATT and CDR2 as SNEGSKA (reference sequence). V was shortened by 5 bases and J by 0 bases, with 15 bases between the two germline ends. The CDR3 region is CSAGDWSSSTDTQYF. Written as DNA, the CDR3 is TGCAGTGCTGGGGACTGGTCTTCTAGCACAGATACGCAGTATTTT.

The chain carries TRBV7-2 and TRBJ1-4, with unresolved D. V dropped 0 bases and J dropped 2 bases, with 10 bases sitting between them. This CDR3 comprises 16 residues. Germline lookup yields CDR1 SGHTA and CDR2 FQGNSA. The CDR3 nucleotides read TGTGCCAGCAGCTTAGCCGGGCGGGGTACTAATGAAAAACTGTTTTTT. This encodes CASSLAGRGTNEKLFF. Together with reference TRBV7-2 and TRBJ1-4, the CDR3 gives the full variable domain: GAGVSQSPSNKVTEKGKDVELRCDPISGHTALYWYRQSLGQGLEFLIYFQGNSAPDKSGLPSDRFSAERTGGSVSTLTIQRTQQEDSAVYLCASSLAGRGTNEKLFFGSGTQLSVL.

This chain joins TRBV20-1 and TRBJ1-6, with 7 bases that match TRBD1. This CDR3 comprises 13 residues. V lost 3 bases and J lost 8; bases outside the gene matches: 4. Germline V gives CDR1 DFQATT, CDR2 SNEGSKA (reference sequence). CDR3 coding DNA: TGCAGTGCTAGTGACAGGGAATATTCACCCCTCCACTTT. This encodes CSASDREYSPLHF.

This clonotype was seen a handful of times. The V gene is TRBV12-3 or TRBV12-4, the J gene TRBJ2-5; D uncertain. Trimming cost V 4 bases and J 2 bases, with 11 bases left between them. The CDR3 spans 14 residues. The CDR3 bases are TGTGCCAGCAGTTCCCGACTGAGTCAAGAGACCCAGTACTTC. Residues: CASSSRLSQETQYF.

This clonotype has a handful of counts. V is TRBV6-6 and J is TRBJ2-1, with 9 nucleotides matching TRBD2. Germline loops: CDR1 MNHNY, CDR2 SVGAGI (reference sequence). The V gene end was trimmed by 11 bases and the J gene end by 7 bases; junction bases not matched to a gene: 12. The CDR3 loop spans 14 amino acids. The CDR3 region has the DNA TGTGCCCACCGGGGGATAGCGGGAGATAATGAGCAGTTCTTC. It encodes CAHRGIAGDNEQFF.

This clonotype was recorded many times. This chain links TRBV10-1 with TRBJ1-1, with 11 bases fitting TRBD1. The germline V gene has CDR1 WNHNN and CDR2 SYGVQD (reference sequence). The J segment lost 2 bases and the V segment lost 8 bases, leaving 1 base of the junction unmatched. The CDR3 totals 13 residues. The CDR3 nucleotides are TGCGCCAGCTGGACAGGGGGCAACACTGAAGCTTTCTTT. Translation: CASWTGGNTEAFF.

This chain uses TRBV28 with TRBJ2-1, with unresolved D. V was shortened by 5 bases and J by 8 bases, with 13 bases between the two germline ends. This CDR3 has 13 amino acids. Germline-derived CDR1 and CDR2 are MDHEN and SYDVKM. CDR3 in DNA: TGTGCCAGCAGTCCGAGACCGCTCCATGAGCAGTTCTTC. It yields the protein CASSPRPLHEQFF.

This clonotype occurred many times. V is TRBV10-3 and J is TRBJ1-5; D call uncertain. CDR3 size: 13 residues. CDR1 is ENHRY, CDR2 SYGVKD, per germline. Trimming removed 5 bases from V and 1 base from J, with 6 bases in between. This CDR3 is CAISRRSNQPQHF. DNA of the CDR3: TGTGCCATCAGTCGACGAAGCAATCAGCCCCAGCATTTT.